The present entry profiles one TCR beta chain with its context. Antigen specificity is unknown. The sample belongs to a study of T cell responses to AZD1222 COVID-19 vaccine. Broader study findings: Clonal diversity may have been underestimated, and the donors were mostly white British, with more females than males. Nearly half of spike-specific TCRs reportedly target unmutated variant regions. Sampling that yielded the repertoires occurred only after the peak T cell response. Baseline seropositivity characterized only a handful of AZD1222 recipients.

From germline, CDR1 is MNHNY and CDR2 SVGAGI (reference sequence). The CDR3 is 15 residues long. The V end lost 5 bases, the J end lost 4 bases, and 14 bases lay between the germline ends. Produced via immunoSEQ multiplex PCR; TCRdb's table is partial and in-frame only. The sample includes 200,000 to 250,000 clones, approximately 94% of them seen just once. This material consisted of peripheral blood, taken on day 0 of MenACWY control vaccination. The sequence derives from an adult in good health. This chain joins TRBV6-6 and TRBJ2-2, with D possibly TRBD2 on 6 matching bases. CDR3 DNA: TGTGCCAGCAGTCCAACGGGGGACGGCACCGGGGAGCTGTTTTTT. Translation gives CASSPTGDGTGELFF.